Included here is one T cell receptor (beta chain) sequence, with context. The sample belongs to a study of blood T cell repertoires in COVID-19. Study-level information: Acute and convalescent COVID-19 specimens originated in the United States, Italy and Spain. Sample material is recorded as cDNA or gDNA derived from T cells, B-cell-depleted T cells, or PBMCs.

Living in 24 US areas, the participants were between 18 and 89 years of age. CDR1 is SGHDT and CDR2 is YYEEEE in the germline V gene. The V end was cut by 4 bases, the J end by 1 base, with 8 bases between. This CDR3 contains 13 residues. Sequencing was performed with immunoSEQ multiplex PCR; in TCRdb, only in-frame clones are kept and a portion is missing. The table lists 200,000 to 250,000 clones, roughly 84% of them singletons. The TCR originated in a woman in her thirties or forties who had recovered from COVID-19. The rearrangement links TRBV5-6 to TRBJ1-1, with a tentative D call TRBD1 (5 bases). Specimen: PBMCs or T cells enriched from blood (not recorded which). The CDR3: CASSTGGNTEAFF. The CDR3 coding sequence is TGTGCCAGCAGCACGGGGGGGAACACTGAAGCTTTCTTT.